These 28 T cell receptor beta chains were sequenced from one sample in a study of blood T cell repertoires in COVID-19. The data were produced by immunoSEQ multiplex PCR, yet TCRdb's version contains in-frame clones alone and is incomplete. The profile covers hundreds of thousands of clones, with about nine tenths appearing a single time and 1.5% to 2% taken by the ten largest. Sequencing was done on a sample of peripheral blood. These receptors all stem from a woman in her 30s with COVID-19, enrolled during active disease.

The chain combines TRBV7-6 with TRBJ2-7; 9 nucleotides agree with TRBD2. With V trimmed by 2 bases and J by 2 bases, 4 bases remained unmatched. This CDR3 comprises 15 residues. Germline V CDR1 and CDR2: SGHVS, FNYEAQ. CDR3 loop: CASSLIAGATYEQYF. For the CDR3, the DNA is TGTGCCAGCAGCTTAATAGCGGGGGCTACCTACGAGCAGTACTTC.

V gene TRBV9 combines with J gene TRBJ1-1; no firm D call. V dropped 4 bases and J dropped 2 bases, with 9 bases sitting between them. The CDR3 sequence is 13 residues long. Germline CDR1 SGDLS, CDR2 YYNGEE. CDR3 region: CASSPEGNTEAFF. CDR3 in DNA: TGTGCCAGCAGCCCTGAGGGTAACACTGAAGCTTTCTTT.

In its sample, this clone was seen once. The chain links TRBV4-1 to TRBJ1-2; TRBD1 matches at 7 bases. V gave up 0 bases and J gave up 3 bases; unmatched junction bases: 7. The germline CDR1 and CDR2 sequences are MGHRA and YSYEKL. The CDR3 runs 16 residues. The DNA of the CDR3 is TGCGCCAGCAGCCAAGATATCCAGGGGGGTTACTATGGCTACACCTTC. It is translated as CASSQDIQGGYYGYTF.

The CDR3 DNA sequence: TGTGCCAGCAGCTTAAGAGTAATTTCGCCGAGCTCCTATAATTCACCCCTCCACTTT. It encodes CASSLRVISPSSYNSPLHF. The chain uses TRBV7-2 and TRBJ1-6; D unclear. Germline CDR1 is SGHTA and CDR2 is FQGNSA. The V end lost 2 bases, the J end lost 0 bases, and 17 bases lay between the germline ends. The CDR3 runs 19 residues.

The chain recombines TRBV19 with TRBJ1-2, with unresolved D. The CDR3 contains 14 residues. Per germline, CDR1 LNHDA and CDR2 SQIVND (reference sequence). The V end was cut by 2 bases, the J end by 6 bases, with 13 bases between. In nucleotides, the CDR3 is TGTGCCAGTAGTATATCTGGAGAAGCGCATGGCTACACCTTC. Translating it yields CASSISGEAHGYTF. Full variable domain (rest looked up from reference TRBV19 and TRBJ1-2): DGGITQSPKYLFRKEGQNVTLSCEQNLNHDAMYWYRQDPGQGLRLIYYSQIVNDFQKGDIAEGYSVSREKKESFPLTVTSAQKNPTAFYLCASSISGEAHGYTFGSGTRLTVV.

V usage is TRBV6-4 and J usage is TRBJ2-3; D is unclear. CDR1 and CDR2 from the germline V gene are MRHNA and SNTAGT. V lost 0 bases to trimming and J lost 4 bases, with 11 bases between them. This CDR3 spans 15 amino acids. The CDR3: CASSDSAGGSDTQYF. In DNA, the CDR3 is TGTGCCAGCAGTGACTCGGCAGGTGGGTCAGATACGCAGTATTTT.

The gene calls are TRBV27 and TRBJ1-1; TRBD1 might be the D (6 bases). CDR3 length: 14 residues. CDR1 is MNHEY, CDR2 SMNVEV, per germline (reference sequence). Trimming pared 4 bases from V and 1 base from J, leaving 10 bases between. As DNA, the CDR3 is TGTGCCAGCAGTTGGGGCAGGGGGAACACTGAAGCTTTCTTT. This gives the protein CASSWGRGNTEAFF.

The chain joins TRBV9 to TRBJ1-5, with D perhaps TRBD1 (5 bases). The germline gives CDR1 SGDLS, CDR2 YYNGEE. Trimming shortened V by 4 bases and J by 3 bases, and 14 bases separated the two germline ends. This CDR3 contains 15 residues. The CDR3 region is CASSPGGGANQPQHF. The CDR3 DNA follows: TGTGCCAGCAGCCCTGGCGGGGGTGCCAATCAGCCCCAGCATTTT.

The chain recombines TRBV4-1 with TRBJ2-3; 7 bases fit TRBD1. Germline values: CDR1 MGHRA, CDR2 YSYEKL. V lost 1 base, J lost 7 bases, and 11 bases stayed unmatched. CDR3 length: 16 amino acids. CDR3 sequence reads: CASSQARGQWRNTQYF. The CDR3 bases are TGCGCCAGCAGCCAAGCAAGGGGACAGTGGAGGAATACGCAGTATTTT.

The rearrangement joins TRBV19 to TRBJ1-6, with 11 positions matching TRBD1. This CDR3 is 17 amino acids long. After removal of 5 bases from V and 8 bases from J, the junction contained 11 bases not matched to a gene. CDR1 LNHDA and CDR2 SQIVND come from the germline V gene (reference sequence). For the CDR3, the DNA is TGTGCCAGTAGTGAAATCCGGGACAGGGGGAATTATTCACCCCTCCACTTT. Residues: CASSEIRDRGNYSPLHF.

The chain carries TRBV19 and TRBJ1-2, with D perhaps TRBD1 (5 bases). Deletions cut 5 bases from V and 4 bases from J, with 20 bases between. Germline lookup yields CDR1 LNHDA and CDR2 SQIVND (reference sequence). The CDR3 is 16 amino acids. The CDR3 nucleotides are TGTGCCAGTAGTTCGACCCGGTCGGCAGGGATCTATGGCTACACCTTC. It is translated as CASSSTRSAGIYGYTF.

This sequence joins TRBV15 and TRBJ2-1; D perhaps matches TRBD1 (5 bases). V lost 9 bases, J lost 0 bases, and 9 bases lay in between. Germline lookup yields CDR1 LNHNV and CDR2 YYDKDF (reference sequence). There are 13 residues in the CDR3. The CDR3 spells CATRRDSYNEQFF. The CDR3 nucleotides read TGTGCCACTCGCAGGGACTCCTACAATGAGCAGTTCTTC.

The chain joins TRBV27 to TRBJ1-2; no clear D. The germline gives CDR1 MNHEY, CDR2 SMNVEV (reference sequence). This CDR3 comprises 13 residues. The germline V and J ends were trimmed by 5 bases and 7 bases, with 14 bases remaining between them. The CDR3 region is CASSRGRLFGYTF. The CDR3 nucleotides read TGTGCCAGCAGTCGAGGGAGATTGTTTGGCTACACCTTC.

The rearrangement joins TRBV4-1 to TRBJ2-5; 9 bases match TRBD2. The germline gives CDR1 MGHRA, CDR2 YSYEKL. CDR3 length equals 16 residues. The V segment lost 2 bases and the J segment 2 bases; nucleotides outside the gene matches: 6. The chain's CDR3 is CASSQTLTSGQETQYF. DNA of the CDR3: TGCGCCAGCAGCCAAACGCTGACTAGCGGACAAGAGACCCAGTACTTC.

The chain carries TRBV5-5 and TRBJ2-7; D possibly corresponds to TRBD2 (6 bases). Trimming took off 0 bases at V and 4 bases at J, with 14 bases between the two ends. The CDR3 has 15 amino acids. Germline CDR1 is SGHKS and CDR2 is YYEKEE (reference sequence). The chain's CDR3 is CASSLGRGYTYEQYF. CDR3 nucleotide sequence: TGTGCCAGCAGCTTGGGACGGGGGTATACTTACGAGCAGTACTTC.

The chain carries TRBV3-1 (or the pseudogene TRBV3-2) and TRBJ2-7; TRBD2 matches at 12 bases. CDR1 LGHDT and CDR2 YNNKEL come from the germline V gene (reference sequence). The J segment lost 0 bases and the V segment lost 4 bases, leaving 7 bases of the junction unmatched. This CDR3 has 17 amino acids. CDR3: CASSLGLAGSYSYEQYF. Written as DNA, the CDR3 is TGTGCCAGCAGCCTTGGACTAGCGGGGTCCTACTCCTACGAGCAGTACTTC.

The chain carries TRBV30 and TRBJ1-2; 10 nucleotides line up with TRBD1. The CDR3 loop spans 15 amino acids. V trimming: 1 base; J trimming: 5 bases; junction bases outside the gene matches: 7. Germline V CDR1 and CDR2: GTSNPN, SVGIG (reference sequence). The CDR3 DNA reads as TGTGCCTGGAGTGCCCCCGGACAGGGGGGTTATGGCTACACCTTC. Protein: CAWSAPGQGGYGYTF.

In DNA form, the CDR3 reads TGTGCCAGCAGCTTGGGACAGGGTGTCGACTTTAACTCTGGAAACACCATATATTTT. Translation gives CASSLGQGVDFNSGNTIYF. V usage is TRBV7-2 and J usage is TRBJ1-3, with 9 bases matching TRBD1. V lost 3 bases and J lost 0; bases outside the gene matches: 12. The CDR3 sequence is 19 residues long. Germline CDR1 reads SGHTA; CDR2 reads FQGNSA.

This sequence joins TRBV2 and TRBJ1-2; 9 nucleotides align to TRBD1. V trimming: 4 bases; J trimming: 8 bases; junction bases outside the gene matches: 11. In germline, CDR1 is SNHLY, CDR2 FYNNEI. This CDR3 region has 15 residues. CDR3 loop: CASSALRGQGWGYTF. The DNA for the CDR3 is TGTGCCAGCAGTGCCCTGAGGGGACAGGGATGGGGCTACACCTTC.

V is TRBV7-3 and J is TRBJ2-1; 8 positions match TRBD2. The CDR3 runs to 13 residues. V gave up 3 bases and J gave up 8 bases; unmatched junction bases: 3. Germline CDR1 SGHTA, CDR2 FQGTGA. CDR3 sequence: CASSFSGMDEQFF. The CDR3 DNA follows: TGTGCCAGCAGCTTTAGCGGGATGGATGAGCAGTTCTTC.

For this clone: At the DNA level, this CDR3 is encoded by other sequences in the same sample as well. The chain carries TRBV6-5 and TRBJ1-1; 8 positions match TRBD1. With 2 bases clipped from V and 4 bases from J, the junction kept 3 bases outside the gene matches. This CDR3 contains 14 residues. Germline-derived CDR1 and CDR2 are MNHEY and SVGAGI. Here the CDR3 reads CASSYGTGGTEAFF. Written as DNA, the CDR3 is TGTGCCAGCAGTTACGGAACAGGGGGCACTGAAGCTTTCTTT.

The chain uses TRBV29-1 and TRBJ1-1; possible D gene TRBD1, 6 bases. Germline CDR1 and CDR2: SQVTM and ANQGSEA. V gave up 7 bases and J gave up 3 bases, with 30 bases separating them. CDR3 length: 18 residues. CDR3: CSALPEPDSEMVDTEAFF. In DNA form, the CDR3 reads TGCAGCGCCCTACCCGAGCCGGACAGTGAAATGGTGGACACTGAAGCTTTCTTT.

The chain uses TRBV19 and TRBJ2-3; D unresolved. The CDR3 extends over 17 amino acids. The V end lost 9 bases, the J end lost 2 bases, and 24 bases lay between the germline ends. CDR1 LNHDA and CDR2 SQIVND come from the germline V gene (reference sequence). CDR3 protein: CASNPRRLVNLTDTQYF. The CDR3 nucleotides are TGTGCCAGCAATCCCCGGCGACTTGTGAACCTCACAGATACGCAGTATTTT.

The genes are TRBV18 and TRBJ2-7; possible D gene TRBD1, 7 bases. Germline V gene data show CDR1 as KGHSH and CDR2 as LQKENI. This CDR3 is built from 14 residues. The germline V and J ends were trimmed by 2 bases and 3 bases, with 11 bases remaining between them. The CDR3 coding sequence is TGTGCCAGCTCACCAAACAGGGGAGGCTACGAGCAGTACTTC. This encodes CASSPNRGGYEQYF.

This sequence joins TRBV12-3 or TRBV12-4 and TRBJ1-1; TRBD1 is a possible D gene (5 bases). The CDR3 is made up of 13 amino acids. V lost 3 bases and J 4 bases, leaving 9 bases between the germline ends. CDR3 residues: CASSFQRGTEAFF. The CDR3 DNA is TGTGCCAGCAGTTTTCAAAGGGGCACTGAAGCTTTCTTT.

The gene calls are TRBV28 and TRBJ1-5, with unresolved D. The V gene's germline CDR1 is MDHEN and CDR2 SYDVKM. V lost 5 bases, J lost 7 bases, and 15 bases lay in between. The CDR3 is 14 residues long. The CDR3 sequence is CASSPPEGGQPQHF. For the CDR3, the DNA is TGTGCCAGCAGTCCCCCGGAGGGTGGCCAGCCCCAGCATTTT.

There are a few counts of this clone. J is TRBJ1-1 and V is TRBV11-3; D is uncertain. This CDR3 is built from 13 residues. Trimming left V 0 bases short and J 3 bases short, with 5 bases between. Germline CDR1 reads SGHNT; CDR2 reads YENEEA. The CDR3 spells CASSLDRDTEAFF. CDR3 bases: TGTGCCAGCAGCTTAGATCGGGACACTGAAGCTTTCTTT.

The gene calls are TRBV19 and TRBJ1-5; 8 bases align to TRBD1. The trim removed 5 bases at V and 4 bases at J, leaving 10 bases unmatched. This CDR3 has 16 amino acids. CDR1 and CDR2 (germline): LNHDA, SQIVND (reference sequence). The CDR3 protein is CASSSSGGLTNQPQHF. The CDR3 DNA is TGTGCCAGTAGTTCATCAGGGGGCCTAACGAATCAGCCCCAGCATTTT. The full variable domain, in which reference TRBV19 and TRBJ1-5 provide the parts outside the CDR3, is DGGITQSPKYLFRKEGQNVTLSCEQNLNHDAMYWYRQDPGQGLRLIYYSQIVNDFQKGDIAEGYSVSREKKESFPLTVTSAQKNPTAFYLCASSSSGGLTNQPQHFGDGTRLSIL.